This is a list of T cell receptor beta chains from one sample in a study of blood T cells in healthy people across ages. TCRdb used MiXCR to reprocess the 5' RACE reads, holding one entry per CDR3 protein. Here the sample spans about 780,000 distinct CDR3 sequences, around 45% being singletons. The specimen was blood. These receptors came from a man aged 80 or over in good health. The CDR3 runs from the conserved cysteine through the conserved F or W. The order of the fields is V gene, clone size, J gene, D gene, CDR3 DNA, CDR3 protein. A D gene is named only where the DNA matches it firmly. Clone sizes are given selectively: once, few, many, or a class where the clone is expanded.

TRBV6-6	.	TRBJ1-6	.	TGTGCCAGCAGTTACCTGGAGCTTAGCTCCTATAATTCACCCCTCCACTTT	CASSYLELSSYNSPLHF
TRBV29-1	many	TRBJ2-7	.	TGCAGCGTTGTAGAACAGGGTGATTCCTACGAGCAGTACTTC	CSVVEQGDSYEQYF
TRBV28	.	TRBJ2-3	TRBD2	TGTGCCAGCAGTTGGACTAGCGGGGGGGCCTTCTCAGATACGCAGTATTTT	CASSWTSGGAFSDTQYF
TRBV15	.	TRBJ2-6	TRBD1	TGTGCCACCAGCAGGACCGGGACAGCTGGGGCCAACGTCCTGACTTTC	CATSRTGTAGANVLTF
TRBV27	.	TRBJ2-3	.	TGTGCCAGCAGTTTAAAGGGGTCAGATACGCAGTATTTT	CASSLKGSDTQYF
TRBV15	.	TRBJ1-1	.	TGTGCCACCAGCACGGGGGAGAGGTACACTGAAGCTTTCTTT	CATSTGERYTEAFF
TRBV28	.	TRBJ2-7	TRBD2	TGTGCCAGCAGTTTAGCGGGAGCTTCCTCCGAGCAGTACTTC	CASSLAGASSEQYF
TRBV20-1	.	TRBJ2-4	TRBD2	TGCAGTGCTAGAAAGGTTGAGGGGAGGGCATGGCGGTACTTC	CSARKVEGRAWRYF
TRBV20-1	.	TRBJ2-7	TRBD2	TGCAGTGCTTTCTCACTAGCGTCGGCCTACGAGCAGTACTTC	CSAFSLASAYEQYF
TRBV20-1	.	TRBJ2-1	.	TGCAGTGCTAGTAGGGACGGGCGGAACAATGAGCAGTTCTTC	CSASRDGRNNEQFF
TRBV24-1	.	TRBJ2-3	.	TGTGCCACCAGCGCCAGGGGTGCTGGCACAGATACGCAGTATTTT	CATSARGAGTDTQYF
TRBV21-1	.	TRBJ2-1	.	TGTGCCAACAGCAAAAGACGACAGGGTAAGGAGCAGTTCTTC	CANSKRRQGKEQFF
TRBV4-2	.	TRBJ2-1	.	TGTGCCAGCAGCCAAGATCCAAGACTTTACAATGAGCAGTTCTTC	CASSQDPRLYNEQFF
TRBV21-1	many	TRBJ1-6	.	TGTGCCAGCAGCAAAAGTGGGGACAGGGTGGGATCACCCCTCCACTTT	CASSKSGDRVGSPLHF
TRBV12-3/TRBV12-4	few	TRBJ2-2	TRBD2	TGTGCCAGCAGTCTCGGGACTAGCGATCCCGGGGAGCTGTTTTTT	CASSLGTSDPGELFF
TRBV5-1	.	TRBJ1-4	.	TGCGCCAGCAGCCTGTCAGGGATCACTAATGAAGAACTGTTTTTT	CASSLSGITNEELFF
TRBV7-2	.	TRBJ1-5	.	TGTGCCAGCAGGTCAGGGGTCCAGCCCCAGCATTTT	CASRSGVQPQHF
TRBV2	few	TRBJ2-3	TRBD2	TGTGCCAGCAGACTGGCTAGCGGAAACCCCACAGATACGCAGTATTTT	CASRLASGNPTDTQYF
TRBV6-1	.	TRBJ2-7	TRBD2	TGTGCCAGCAGCCGCGGGACTAGCGGAGGCCGCTCCTACAATGAGCAGTACTTC	CASSRGTSGGRSYNEQYF
TRBV9	.	TRBJ2-1	TRBD1	TGTGCCAGCAGCGTTCAGGGGGCGAGGGGCAATGAGCAGTTCTTC	CASSVQGARGNEQFF
TRBV5-1	.	TRBJ2-7	.	TGCGCCAGCAGCTTGTATGAGGGCGGCTCCTACAATGAGCAGTACTTC	CASSLYEGGSYNEQYF
TRBV28	.	TRBJ2-1	.	TGTGCCAGCAGTTCAGGACACTCGCAGTTCTTC	CASSSGHSQFF
TRBV6-5	.	TRBJ1-1	.	TGTGCCAGCGGAGAAAGGGTGCTGAACACTGAAGCTTTCTTT	CASGERVLNTEAFF
TRBV12-3/TRBV12-4	.	TRBJ2-4	TRBD1	TGTGCCAGCAGTCCCCGGGACAGGGGAAACATTCAGTACTTC	CASSPRDRGNIQYF
TRBV12-3/TRBV12-4	.	TRBJ2-5	TRBD2	TGTGCCAGCAGTTTAGACGGGAGGGACAAGGAGCAGTACTTC	CASSLDGRDKEQYF
TRBV6-2/TRBV6-3	few	TRBJ1-1	.	TGTGCCAGCAGTTACCCCGGGACGACCACTGAAGCTTTCTTT	CASSYPGTTTEAFF
TRBV12-3/TRBV12-4	few	TRBJ2-7	TRBD2	TGTGCCAGCAGTTCCTCGGATAGCGGGAACCCCTACGAGCAGTACTTC	CASSSSDSGNPYEQYF
TRBV29-1	many	TRBJ2-5	.	TGCAGCGTTCTCAGACTCGACCAAGAGACCCAGTACTTC	CSVLRLDQETQYF
TRBV5-1	.	TRBJ2-1	TRBD2	TGCGCCAGCAGCATACCGGGACTAGCGGGAGGGCACGATGAGCAGTTCTTC	CASSIPGLAGGHDEQFF
TRBV4-1	.	TRBJ2-1	.	TGCGCCAGCAGCCAAGACCCCCCCGGGGGAGCCTACAATGAGCAGTTCTTC	CASSQDPPGGAYNEQFF
TRBV12-3/TRBV12-4	.	TRBJ2-5	.	TGTGCCAGCAGTCCCCTACTAGCCCCAAATGAGCAGTACTTC	CASSPLLAPNEQYF
TRBV15	.	TRBJ2-2	.	TGTGCCACCAGCAGACCCGACCACCCCGGGGAGCTGTTTTTT	CATSRPDHPGELFF
TRBV12-3/TRBV12-4	.	TRBJ2-1	.	TGTGCCAGCAGAATCGGTGGGGGGAGTAGGGAGCAGTTCTTC	CASRIGGGSREQFF
TRBV7-2	many	TRBJ1-2	.	TGTGCCAGCAGCTTAGGGCAGAACTATGGCTACACCTTC	CASSLGQNYGYTF
TRBV4-3	few	TRBJ2-5	.	TGCGCCAGCAGCCAAGATTGGCGGCAAGAGACCCAGTACTTC	CASSQDWRQETQYF
TRBV5-6	few	TRBJ2-1	TRBD2	TGTGCCAGCAGCCTGACTAGCGGGCACTACAATGAGCAGTTCTTC	CASSLTSGHYNEQFF
TRBV20-1	.	TRBJ1-1	.	TGCAGTGGCTCCGGGACCCACACTGAAGCTTTCTTT	CSGSGTHTEAFF
TRBV9	once	TRBJ2-3	TRBD1	TGTGCCAGCAGCGTTCGGTTGGGTCAGGGGGCAGATACGCAGTATTTT	CASSVRLGQGADTQYF
TRBV20-1	few	TRBJ2-7	TRBD1	TGCAGTGCTAGAGGGGACAGAACCGAGCAGTACTTC	CSARGDRTEQYF
TRBV10-3	.	TRBJ1-5	.	TGTGCCATCAGTGGTACCACAGATCAGCCCCAGCATTTT	CAISGTTDQPQHF
TRBV28	few	TRBJ2-1	.	TGTGCCAGCAGTTTTGGAGGGGGCTACAATGAGCAGTTCTTC	CASSFGGGYNEQFF